The source of this TCR beta chain is a study of blood T cell repertoires in COVID-19. Original processing notes: Quantification of nucleated cells was approximated via reference gene primer amplification. Generated by immunoSEQ multiplex PCR, the TCRdb table keeps only in-frame clones and is missing some. V and J calls and clone size are copied from that table; D and trimming were computed from the DNA. The data hold approximately 200,000 clones, with roughly four fifths observed a single time. Individuals drawn from about two dozen US areas were roughly 18 to 95 years old. CDR1 and CDR2 (germline): MNHEY, SVGAGI. The CDR3 has 13 amino acids. The trim removed 7 bases at V and 10 bases at J, leaving 7 bases unmatched.

The source is a woman aged 40 to 55 with acute COVID-19. This chain connects TRBV6-5 to TRBJ1-6; 7 bases are a match to TRBD1. The sample comprised PBMCs or T cells enriched from blood (not recorded which). This chain's CDR3 is CASTGRGRSPLHF. CDR3 DNA: TGTGCCAGCACGGGCAGGGGGAGGTCACCCCTCCACTTT.